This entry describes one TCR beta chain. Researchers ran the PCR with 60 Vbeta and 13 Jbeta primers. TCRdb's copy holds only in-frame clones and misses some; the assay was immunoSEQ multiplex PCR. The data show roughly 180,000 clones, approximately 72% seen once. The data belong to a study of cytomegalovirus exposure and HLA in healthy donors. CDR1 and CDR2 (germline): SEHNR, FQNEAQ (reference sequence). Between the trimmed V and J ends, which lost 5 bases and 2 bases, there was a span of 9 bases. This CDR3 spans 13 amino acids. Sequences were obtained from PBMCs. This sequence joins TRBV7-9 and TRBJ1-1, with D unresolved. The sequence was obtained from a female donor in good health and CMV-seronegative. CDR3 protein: CASSLNRNTEAFF. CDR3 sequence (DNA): TGTGCCAGCAGCCTCAACAGAAACACTGAAGCTTTCTTT.